In its sample, the clone carrying this TCR beta chain was seen many times. Its antigen is still unknown. MiXCR was run by TCRdb on the 5' RACE reads, yielding one entry per CDR3 protein. The sample lists tens of thousands of distinct CDR3 sequences; approximately 5.8% were seen once. CDR1 and CDR2 from the germline V gene are SGHTA and FQGNSA. The CDR3 loop spans 15 amino acids. The V and J ends lost 3 bases and 3 bases respectively, with 13 bases between them. This sample was included in a study of neurological immune-mediated disorders. General study points: A possible signature appeared as one related-CDR3 cluster, in which phylogenetic grouping placed the repertoires of 18 of 34 multiple sclerosis patients.

This sequence joins TRBV7-2 and TRBJ2-3; D unclear. The specimen sequenced was CD4+ T cells from blood. This sequence was found in a woman aged 18-35 years with multiple sclerosis. The CDR3 DNA follows: TGTGCCAGCAGCTTGTCGAAGGGTTTTACAGATACGCAGTATTTT. Protein sequence: CASSLSKGFTDTQYF.